These 31 T cell receptor beta chains originate from one sample sequenced in a study of beta chain features in type 1 diabetes. Broader study findings: Shorter TCRB CDR3s, moderately but significantly so, marked every one of the four CD4+ subsets in Type 1 diabetes patients.

TCRB transcripts that were expressed got sequenced, as all of the isolated RNA had been reverse transcribed. Generated by immunoSEQ multiplex PCR, the TCRdb table keeps only in-frame clones and is missing some. The sample has 240,000 or so clones; about a fifth are singletons. What these receptors recognize is not known. The sample consisted of naive CD4+ T cells from blood. The receptors come from a woman in her 40s with type 1 diabetes.

J is TRBJ2-3 and V is TRBV28; a possible D gene is TRBD1 (6 bases). The V end lost 2 bases, the J end lost 4 bases, and 10 bases lay between the germline ends. Per the germline V gene, CDR1 is MDHEN and CDR2 is SYDVKM. This CDR3 is built from 14 residues. This CDR3 is CASSLIQGADTQYF. As DNA, the CDR3 is TGTGCCAGCAGTTTAATACAGGGAGCAGATACGCAGTATTTT.

V is TRBV10-3 and J is TRBJ2-7, with 9 bases lining up with TRBD1. V was pared by 2 bases and J by 5 bases, with 10 bases of the junction left unmatched. The germline V gene encodes CDR1 ENHRY and CDR2 SYGVKD. The CDR3 sequence is 16 residues long. DNA of the CDR3: TGTGCCATCAGTGAGACTCCGGGACAGGGCAACAACGAGCAGTACTTC. This translates into CAISETPGQGNNEQYF.

This chain joins TRBV6-5 and TRBJ2-7; the D is unclear. The CDR3 covers 14 residues. Trimming removed 7 bases from V and 2 bases from J, with 15 bases in between. CDR1 is MNHEY and CDR2 is SVGAGI in the germline V gene. The CDR3: CASTPSASPYEQYF. The CDR3 DNA reads TGTGCCAGCACCCCCAGTGCTTCTCCCTACGAGCAGTACTTC.

The J gene is TRBJ1-2, the V gene TRBV9, with TRBD1 matching 9 bases. Trimming at V came to 3 bases and at J to 3 bases, leaving 3 bases not matched to a gene. Germline CDR1 SGDLS, CDR2 YYNGEE. This CDR3 spans 14 amino acids. In DNA, the CDR3 is TGTGCCAGCAGCGCAGGACAGGGGTACTATGGCTACACCTTC. It is translated as CASSAGQGYYGYTF.

The chain combines TRBV5-4 with TRBJ2-5, with 7 bases lining up with TRBD1. This CDR3 is built from 14 residues. The germline gives CDR1 SGHNT, CDR2 YYREEE (reference sequence). J gave up 2 bases and V 4 bases, and 5 bases lay outside the gene matches. The CDR3: CASSLRDRQETQYF. The CDR3 nucleotides read TGTGCCAGCAGCCTCCGGGACAGACAAGAGACCCAGTACTTC.

The rearrangement links TRBV13 to TRBJ1-1; TRBD1 matches 7 bases. This CDR3 has 14 amino acids. Germline CDR1 is PRHDT and CDR2 is FYEKMQ (reference sequence). V dropped 3 bases and J dropped 3; count of bases not matched to a gene: 4. CDR3 residues: CASSFGTEYTEAFF. CDR3 sequence (DNA): TGTGCCAGCAGCTTCGGGACAGAGTACACTGAAGCTTTCTTT. Variable domain in full (rest from reference TRBV13 and TRBJ1-1): AAGVIQSPRHLIKEKRETATLKCYPIPRHDTVYWYQQGPGQDPQFLISFYEKMQSDKGSIPDRFSAQQFSDYHSELNMSSLELGDSALYFCASSFGTEYTEAFFGQGTRLTVV.

The gene calls are TRBV6-5 and TRBJ1-6; D is ambiguous. CDR1 is MNHEY and CDR2 is SVGAGI in the germline V gene. Trimming left V 3 bases short and J 10 bases short, with 10 bases between. The CDR3 consists of 13 residues. The CDR3 protein is CASSYRGASPLHF. As DNA, the CDR3 is TGTGCCAGCAGTTATCGCGGTGCGTCACCCCTCCACTTT.

This clone was seen only a few times. Here the CDR3 reads CASSQEQGVNTEAFF. In nucleotides, the CDR3 is TGCGCCAGCAGCCAAGAACAGGGGGTGAACACTGAAGCTTTCTTT. The rearrangement joins TRBV4-1 to TRBJ1-1, with TRBD1 matching over 8 bases. V lost 0 bases and J lost 0; bases outside the gene matches: 0. The V gene's germline CDR1 is MGHRA and CDR2 YSYEKL. The CDR3 totals 15 residues.

This clone has a handful of counts. The rearrangement uses TRBV7-8 and TRBJ2-7; no clear D gene. V was clipped by 1 base and J by 3 bases, with 13 bases between them. The CDR3 runs 15 residues. CDR1 is SGHVS, CDR2 FQNEAQ, per germline. In nucleotides, the CDR3 is TGTGCCAGCAGCTTAGGTCTCGGCGGCATCTACGAGCAGTACTTC. It yields the protein CASSLGLGGIYEQYF.

A few counts support this clone. CDR3 sequence: CSVVEVLGNTIYF. CDR3 bases: TGCAGCGTTGTCGAGGTCTTGGGAAACACCATATATTTT. The rearrangement joins TRBV29-1 to TRBJ1-3, with D hard to call. V lost 4 bases and J 4 bases, leaving 11 bases between the germline ends. CDR3 length: 13 amino acids. The germline V gene has CDR1 SQVTM and CDR2 ANQGSEA.

The chain carries TRBV29-1 and TRBJ1-1; 7 bases line up with TRBD1. This CDR3 has 14 amino acids. Trimming removed 7 bases from V and 4 bases from J; junction bases left unmatched: 12. Germline CDR1 is SQVTM and CDR2 is ANQGSEA. The CDR3 DNA reads as TGCAGCGCATGGACAGGCCTTTCTTCCACTGAAGCTTTCTTT. Protein: CSAWTGLSSTEAFF.

This clone appeared a few times. The chain is built from TRBV28 and TRBJ2-2, with D perhaps matching TRBD2 (5 bases). The CDR3 has 13 amino acids. Germline V gene sequence: CDR1 MDHEN, CDR2 SYDVKM. V lost 10 bases and J 7 bases, leaving 16 bases between the germline ends. The CDR3 protein is CAIPRGDRGELFF. The CDR3, as DNA: TGTGCCATACCCCGGGGAGACCGCGGGGAGCTGTTTTTT.

This clone was seen only a few times. This chain uses TRBV28 with TRBJ2-1; tentatively, D is TRBD2 (6 bases). Germline values: CDR1 MDHEN, CDR2 SYDVKM. Trimming shortened V by 4 bases and J by 5 bases, and 12 bases separated the two germline ends. This CDR3 is 14 amino acids long. The chain's CDR3 is CASSSGTPHNEQFF. The CDR3 region has the DNA TGTGCCAGCAGTTCCGGGACTCCACACAATGAGCAGTTCTTC. Supplemented by reference TRBV28 and TRBJ2-1, the full variable domain reads DVKVTQSSRYLVKRTGEKVFLECVQDMDHENMFWYRQDPGLGLRLIYFSYDVKMKEKGDIPEGYSVSREKKERFSLILESASTNQTSMYLCASSSGTPHNEQFFGPGTRLTVL.

This clone came up a few times. The rearrangement links TRBV28 to TRBJ2-3; D unclear. Germline V gene sequence: CDR1 MDHEN, CDR2 SYDVKM. Trimming shortened V by 7 bases and J by 5 bases, and 13 bases separated the two germline ends. The CDR3 loop spans 13 amino acids. CDR3 in amino acids: CASTSPVRDTQYF. In DNA form, the CDR3 reads TGTGCCAGCACCTCCCCGGTTAGAGATACGCAGTATTTT. Using reference TRBV28 and TRBJ2-3 for the parts outside the CDR3, the full variable domain is DVKVTQSSRYLVKRTGEKVFLECVQDMDHENMFWYRQDPGLGLRLIYFSYDVKMKEKGDIPEGYSVSREKKERFSLILESASTNQTSMYLCASTSPVRDTQYFGPGTRLTVL.

This clone has just a few counts. This chain links TRBV6-5 with TRBJ1-6; 8 bases align to TRBD1. The germline gives CDR1 MNHEY, CDR2 SVGAGI. The CDR3 contains 15 residues. V dropped 0 bases and J dropped 7; count of bases not matched to a gene: 2. The CDR3 region is CASSYSRQGNSPLHF. The CDR3 region has the DNA TGTGCCAGCAGTTACTCGAGACAGGGGAATTCACCCCTCCACTTT.

The genes are TRBV6-6 and TRBJ2-2; weak D call: TRBD1 (6 bases). Germline values: CDR1 MNHNY, CDR2 SVGAGI (reference sequence). The CDR3 spans 15 residues. Trimming left V 6 bases short and J 6 bases short, with 17 bases between. The CDR3 loop is CASRELGGRSGELFF. The CDR3 DNA sequence: TGTGCCAGCAGGGAATTAGGGGGTCGGTCCGGGGAGCTGTTTTTT.

The chain has TRBV14 and TRBJ2-7; the D gene is possibly TRBD1 (5 bases). Germline V gene sequence: CDR1 SGHDN, CDR2 FVKESK. CDR3 size: 15 residues. V lost 6 bases and J 5 bases, leaving 20 bases between the germline ends. In nucleotides, the CDR3 is TGTGCCAGCAGAAAATCAGGGAAATCAGGGAACGAGCAGTACTTC. Its translation: CASRKSGKSGNEQYF. Full variable domain (rest looked up from reference TRBV14 and TRBJ2-7): EAGVTQFPSHSVIEKGQTVTLRCDPISGHDNLYWYRRVMGKEIKFLLHFVKESKQDESGMPNNRFLAERTGGTYSTLKVQPAELEDSGVYFCASRKSGKSGNEQYFGPGTRLTVT.

The chain combines TRBV7-2 with TRBJ2-7; 9 bases are a match to TRBD1. This CDR3 comprises 15 residues. V gave up 5 bases and J gave up 4 bases; unmatched junction bases: 9. Germline assignment: CDR1 SGHTA and CDR2 FQGNSA. For the CDR3, the DNA is TGTGCCAGCAGCCATGACGGGACAGGGCCTTACGAGCAGTACTTC. Translation gives CASSHDGTGPYEQYF.

This clone was observed a few times. The genes are TRBV7-3 and TRBJ2-2, with D perhaps matching TRBD1 (6 bases). CDR1 is SGHTA, CDR2 FQGTGA, per germline. The CDR3 spans 15 residues. V was trimmed by 0 bases and J by 5 bases, leaving 10 bases between them. CDR3 bases: TGTGCCAGCAGCTTAACCAGGGGTCAAACCGGGGAGCTGTTTTTT. It encodes CASSLTRGQTGELFF. The full variable domain, its missing parts supplied by reference TRBV7-3 and TRBJ2-2, is GAGVSQTPSNKVTEKGKYVELRCDPISGHTALYWYRQSLGQGPEFLIYFQGTGAADDSGLPNDRFFAVRPEGSVSTLKIQRTERGDSAVYLCASSLTRGQTGELFFGEGSRLTVL.

The chain couples TRBV7-9 to TRBJ2-3; TRBD1 is a possible D gene (6 bases). The V end lost 6 bases, the J end lost 9 bases, and 13 bases lay between the germline ends. Germline loops: CDR1 SEHNR, CDR2 FQNEAQ (reference sequence). There are 12 residues in the CDR3. CDR3 DNA sequence: TGTGCCAGCAGGCTACAGGGTGGAACGCAGTATTTT. Translation gives CASRLQGGTQYF.

This chain connects TRBV11-2 to TRBJ2-3, with D perhaps TRBD2 (6 bases). Germline V lookup: CDR1 SGHAT, CDR2 FQNNGV. V lost 1 base and J lost 4, with 12 bases in between. The CDR3 extends over 15 amino acids. The CDR3 region has the DNA TGTGCCAGCAGCTTAGTGCGGGGAGGAGCAGATACGCAGTATTTT. Protein product: CASSLVRGGADTQYF.

The rearrangement uses TRBV4-3 and TRBJ2-3, with TRBD1 matching 7 bases. Germline assignment: CDR1 LGHNA and CDR2 YSLEER. The CDR3 spans 15 residues. The J segment lost 4 bases and the V segment lost 1 base, leaving 5 bases of the junction unmatched. CDR3 region: CASSQADRVADTQYF. The DNA for the CDR3 is TGCGCCAGCAGCCAAGCCGACAGGGTGGCAGATACGCAGTATTTT.

Here the CDR3 DNA reads TGCAGCGCCGAGACAGACGGGGCCAACGTCCTGACTTTC. As protein: CSAETDGANVLTF. The chain carries TRBV29-1 and TRBJ2-6, with D maybe TRBD1 (5 bases). Germline V gene sequence: CDR1 SQVTM, CDR2 ANQGSEA. The V and J ends lost 7 bases and 4 bases respectively, with 11 bases between them. This CDR3 has 13 residues.

The chain carries TRBV9 and TRBJ2-3, with 10 nucleotides matching TRBD2. Germline CDR1 and CDR2: SGDLS and YYNGEE. Trimming removed 6 bases from V and 1 base from J; junction bases left unmatched: 2. This CDR3 region has 14 residues. The CDR3 DNA sequence: TGTGCCAGCAACGGACTAGCGGGCACAGATACGCAGTATTTT. Its translation is CASNGLAGTDTQYF.

This clone came up a few times. The chain combines TRBV4-3 with TRBJ1-6; no clear D. Trimming took off 0 bases at V and 12 bases at J, with 18 bases between the two ends. Germline loops: CDR1 LGHNA, CDR2 YSLEER. This CDR3 is built from 16 residues. The DNA for the CDR3 is TGCGCCAGCAGCCAAGATCGTACAGAGTTAATTCGACCCCTCCACTTT. This codes for CASSQDRTELIRPLHF.

This rearrangement joins TRBV28 to TRBJ1-5; 8 nucleotides line up with TRBD1. V gave up 4 bases and J gave up 3 bases; unmatched junction bases: 5. Germline V lookup: CDR1 MDHEN, CDR2 SYDVKM. The CDR3 has 15 amino acids. The chain's CDR3 is CASSYPGGINQPQHF. The DNA for the CDR3 is TGTGCCAGCAGTTACCCAGGGGGCATCAATCAGCCCCAGCATTTT.

This chain joins TRBV20-1 and TRBJ1-2; TRBD1 matches 7 bases. V lost 8 bases and J lost 6; bases outside the gene matches: 6. Germline CDR1 and CDR2: DFQATT and SNEGSKA (reference sequence). The CDR3 extends over 11 amino acids. The CDR3: CSKNRGHGYTF. CDR3 bases: TGCAGTAAAAACAGGGGCCATGGCTACACCTTC.

The CDR3 nucleotides are TGTGCCAGCACCCCCCTCACAGATACGCAGTATTTT. Translating gives CASTPLTDTQYF. The rearrangement links TRBV7-8 to TRBJ2-3; D uncertain. CDR3 length: 12 residues. V lost 7 bases, J lost 2 bases, and 7 bases lay in between. Germline CDR1 SGHVS, CDR2 FQNEAQ. The variable domain in full, completed from reference TRBV7-8 and TRBJ2-3, reads GAGVSQSPRYKVAKRGQDVALRCDPISGHVSLFWYQQALGQGPEFLTYFQNEAQLDKSGLPSDRFFAERPEGSVSTLKIQRTQQEDSAVYLCASTPLTDTQYFGPGTRLTVL.

The genes are TRBV7-6 and TRBJ1-2, with TRBD1 matching 8 bases. The CDR3 is 14 amino acids. J gave up 4 bases and V 3 bases, and 4 bases lay outside the gene matches. Germline V gene sequence: CDR1 SGHVS, CDR2 FNYEAQ. CDR3 coding DNA: TGTGCCAGCAGCTTCGGACAGGGCGGCTATGGCTACACCTTC. Translated: CASSFGQGGYGYTF.

In its sample, this clone was seen a few times. The rearrangement joins TRBV4-1 to TRBJ2-7; the match to TRBD1 covers 11 bases. With V trimmed by 3 bases and J by 2 bases, 3 bases remained unmatched. Per the germline V gene, CDR1 is MGHRA and CDR2 is YSYEKL. The CDR3 spans 15 residues. CDR3 sequence: CASSQSDRGPYEQYF. The CDR3 nucleotides read TGCGCCAGCAGCCAGTCGGACAGGGGGCCCTACGAGCAGTACTTC.

This clone was seen only a few times. This chain connects TRBV30 to TRBJ2-1, with 9 bases identical to TRBD2. J was trimmed by 9 bases and V by 7 bases; bases with no gene match: 13. The CDR3 spans 14 residues. CDR1 is GTSNPN and CDR2 is SVGIG in the germline V gene (reference sequence). Here the CDR3 reads CASGGGRAGVEQFF. In nucleotides, the CDR3 is TGTGCCTCCGGAGGCGGGAGGGCCGGGGTTGAGCAGTTCTTC.